Given below is one T cell receptor beta chain in context. The sequencing template was cDNA reverse transcribed from extracted RNA. The repertoire was sequenced with immunoSEQ multiplex PCR; TCRdb's copy has only in-frame clones and lacks some. This sample has fewer than 250,000 clones, with 50% to 60% found just once. The CDR3 consists of 17 residues. With 1 base removed from V and 0 bases from J, the gap between germline ends came to 13 bases. Germline lookup yields CDR1 MNHEY and CDR2 SMNVEV (reference sequence). This entry comes from a study of CD8+ T cells in alopecia areata. This TCR was recovered from a human donor with alopecia areata. The chain links TRBV27 to TRBJ2-4; D possibly corresponds to TRBD1 (5 bases). The input for sequencing was CD4+ T cells sorted from blood, taken at week 0. CDR3 sequence (DNA): TGTGCCAGCAGTTTATTTGATAGGGGATTAGCCAAAAACATTCAGTACTTC. Translating gives CASSLFDRGLAKNIQYF.